Detailed here is one T cell receptor beta chain. Antigen specificity is unknown. This record comes from a study of cytotoxic CD8 clonotypes in ibrutinib-treated CLL. Study-wide context: Partial responses numbered approximately 24 and complete responses 2; after a median around 68 months, about 14 stayed remitted and 12 progressed. General study results and limits: Sampling of sustained-remission and progressing patients occurred at differing times. Public clonotypes were seen rarely and were contracted or stable on treatment. In comparison with age-matched healthy donors, baseline clonality was higher and tracked circulating CD8+ T-cell counts.

Sequencing was performed with immunoSEQ multiplex PCR; in TCRdb, only in-frame clones are kept and a portion is missing. This sample yields more than 25,000 clones, of which about three quarters are seen a single time; roughly 51% belongs to the top ten. The germline gives CDR1 MNHEY, CDR2 SVGAGI. With 7 bases removed from V and 6 bases from J, the gap between germline ends came to 16 bases. The CDR3 has 14 residues. Material: PBMCs, obtained after 24 months of ibrutinib treatment. This receptor was taken from a human donor with chronic lymphocytic leukemia. This chain joins TRBV6-5 and TRBJ1-3; weak D call: TRBD1 (6 bases). CDR3 coding DNA: TGTGCCAGCACCCTAGGGGGGGGGCTAAACACCATATATTTT. This sequence encodes CASTLGGGLNTIYF.